This paragraph covers one TCR beta chain sequence. The target antigen is unknown. Other DNA sequences in this sample translate to the same CDR3. From germline, CDR1 is LGHNA and CDR2 YSLEER. CDR3 length: 14 residues. The V and J ends lost 4 bases and 3 bases respectively, with 10 bases between them. This sample is drawn from a study of shared clonotypes between healthy human individuals. Study-wide results and caveats: What limited the represented genetic and exposure-history diversity was the small number of donors.

Naive-designated CD8 cells lacked CD45RO, were positively enriched for CCR7, and omitted terminally differentiated effector memory CD45RA+ cells. Data came from immunoSEQ multiplex PCR; TCRdb stores just in-frame clones and leaves some out. This repertoire shows around 1,900,000 clones, over 85% found once; its top ten account for more than 1.5%. The origin of this receptor is a man aged 18 to 35 in good health. Some clones in this sample may be carry-over from other donors' samples. The chain has TRBV4-3 and TRBJ1-3; D possibly corresponds to TRBD1 (5 bases). Material: naive CD8+ T cells from PBMCs. This CDR3 is CASSPRDFGNTIYF. In DNA form, the CDR3 reads TGCGCCAGCAGCCCGAGGGACTTTGGAAACACCATATATTTT.